The 4 T cell receptor beta chains in this list originate from one sample, sequenced in a study of Graves' ophthalmopathy and Graves' hyperthyroidism. Beta-chain TCR CDR3 regions were amplified from RNA transcripts. First-round RT-PCR employed HTBI primers, with a second-round multiplex PCR after it. TCRdb fed the multiplex PCR reads into MiXCR, producing one record per CDR3 protein. The table shows about 700,000 distinct CDR3 sequences, with roughly two fifths occurring only once. Specimen: peripheral blood. All receptors derive from an adult man with Graves' ophthalmopathy.

The chain employs TRBV19 and TRBJ1-5; 7 bases align to TRBD1. The length of the CDR3 is 17 residues. The J segment lost 7 bases and the V segment lost 1 base, leaving 13 bases of the junction unmatched. CDR1 LNHDA and CDR2 SQIVND come from the germline V gene (reference sequence). The CDR3 loop is CASSIAKTGRSIQPQHF. The CDR3 DNA is TGTGCCAGTAGTATAGCCAAGACAGGGCGCTCGATCCAGCCCCAGCATTTT. Looking up the rest from reference TRBV19 and TRBJ1-5 gives the full variable domain: DGGITQSPKYLFRKEGQNVTLSCEQNLNHDAMYWYRQDPGQGLRLIYYSQIVNDFQKGDIAEGYSVSREKKESFPLTVTSAQKNPTAFYLCASSIAKTGRSIQPQHFGDGTRLSIL.

This clonotype was observed at least ten times. This chain joins TRBV10-3 and TRBJ2-5, with TRBD2 as a possible D gene (5 bases). This CDR3 comprises 17 residues. CDR1 is ENHRY and CDR2 is SYGVKD in the germline V gene. With 0 bases removed from V and 0 bases from J, the gap between germline ends came to 14 bases. CDR3: CAISESIGRANQETQYF. In DNA form, the CDR3 reads TGTGCCATCAGTGAGTCGATTGGGCGGGCAAACCAAGAGACCCAGTACTTC.

This clonotype was recorded many times. V and J are TRBV5-1 and TRBJ2-5; 11 bases fit TRBD2. Germline CDR1 and CDR2: SGHRS and YFSETQ. With 4 bases clipped from V and 3 bases from J, the junction kept 5 bases outside the gene matches. The CDR3 covers 15 residues. CDR3 region: CASSILSGREETQYF. The CDR3 nucleotides read TGCGCCAGCAGCATCCTTAGCGGGAGGGAAGAGACCCAGTACTTC.

This rearrangement joins TRBV10-3 to TRBJ1-1, with D tentatively TRBD1 (6 bases). Germline lookup yields CDR1 ENHRY and CDR2 SYGVKD. The CDR3 is 15 residues long. The V gene lost 10 bases and the J gene lost 0 bases, with 18 bases spanning the gap. CDR3 sequence reads: CATAQGGGLNTEAFF. CDR3 DNA: TGTGCCACCGCGCAAGGGGGAGGGCTGAACACTGAAGCTTTCTTT.